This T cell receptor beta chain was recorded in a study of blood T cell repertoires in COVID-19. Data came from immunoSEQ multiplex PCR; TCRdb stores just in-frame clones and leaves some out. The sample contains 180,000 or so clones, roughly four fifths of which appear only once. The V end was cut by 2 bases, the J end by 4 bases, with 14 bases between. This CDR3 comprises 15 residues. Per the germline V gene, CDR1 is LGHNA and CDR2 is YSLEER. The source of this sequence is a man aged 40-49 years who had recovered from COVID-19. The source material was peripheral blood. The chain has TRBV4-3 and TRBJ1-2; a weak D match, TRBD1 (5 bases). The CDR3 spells CASSQRQPSPYGYTF. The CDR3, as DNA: TGCGCCAGCAGCCAAAGACAGCCTTCGCCCTATGGCTACACCTTC.